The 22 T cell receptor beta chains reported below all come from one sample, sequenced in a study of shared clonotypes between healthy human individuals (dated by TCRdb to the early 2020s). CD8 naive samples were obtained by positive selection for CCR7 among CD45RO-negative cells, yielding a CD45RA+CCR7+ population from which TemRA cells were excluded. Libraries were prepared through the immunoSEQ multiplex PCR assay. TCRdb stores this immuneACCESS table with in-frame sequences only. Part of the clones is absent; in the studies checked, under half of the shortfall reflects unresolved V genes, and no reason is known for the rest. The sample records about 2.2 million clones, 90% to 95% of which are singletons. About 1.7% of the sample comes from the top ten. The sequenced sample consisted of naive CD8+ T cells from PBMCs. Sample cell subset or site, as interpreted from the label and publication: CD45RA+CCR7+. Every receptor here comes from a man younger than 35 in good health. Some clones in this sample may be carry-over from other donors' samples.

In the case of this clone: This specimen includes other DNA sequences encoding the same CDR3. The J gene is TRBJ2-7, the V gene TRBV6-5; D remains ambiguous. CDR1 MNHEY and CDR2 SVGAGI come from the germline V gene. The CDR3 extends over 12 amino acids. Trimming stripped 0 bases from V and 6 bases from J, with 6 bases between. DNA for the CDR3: TGTGCCAGCAGTTACTCGTTGGGCGAGCAGTACTTC. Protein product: CASSYSLGEQYF.

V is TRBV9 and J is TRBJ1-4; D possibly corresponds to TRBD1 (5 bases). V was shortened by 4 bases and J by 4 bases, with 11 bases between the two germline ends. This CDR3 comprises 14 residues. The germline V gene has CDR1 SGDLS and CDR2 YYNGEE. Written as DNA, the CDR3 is TGTGCCAGCAGCCGACAAGGGGTTAATGAAAAACTGTTTTTT. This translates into CASSRQGVNEKLFF.

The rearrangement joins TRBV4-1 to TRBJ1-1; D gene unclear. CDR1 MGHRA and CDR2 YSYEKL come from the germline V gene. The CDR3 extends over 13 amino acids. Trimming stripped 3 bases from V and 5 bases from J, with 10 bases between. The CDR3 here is CASSQADSTEAFF. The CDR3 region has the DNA TGCGCCAGCAGCCAGGCTGACTCGACTGAAGCTTTCTTT.

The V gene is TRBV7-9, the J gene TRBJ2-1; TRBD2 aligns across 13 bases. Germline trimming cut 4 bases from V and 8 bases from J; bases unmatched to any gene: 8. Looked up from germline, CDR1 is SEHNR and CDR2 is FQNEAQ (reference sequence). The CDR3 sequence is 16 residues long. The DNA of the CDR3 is TGTGCCAGCAGCTATTGGACTAGCGGGAGTTTTGATGAGCAGTTCTTC. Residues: CASSYWTSGSFDEQFF.

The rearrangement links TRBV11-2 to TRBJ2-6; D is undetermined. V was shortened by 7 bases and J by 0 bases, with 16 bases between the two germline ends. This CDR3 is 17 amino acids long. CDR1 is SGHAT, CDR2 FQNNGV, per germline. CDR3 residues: CASNHGVSSSGANVLTF. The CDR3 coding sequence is TGTGCCAGCAACCATGGGGTTTCCTCCTCTGGGGCCAACGTCCTGACTTTC.

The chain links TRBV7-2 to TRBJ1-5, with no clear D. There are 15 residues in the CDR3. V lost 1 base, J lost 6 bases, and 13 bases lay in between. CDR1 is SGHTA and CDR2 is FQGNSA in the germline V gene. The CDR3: CASSLGMGKAQPQHF. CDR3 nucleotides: TGTGCCAGCAGCTTAGGGATGGGGAAGGCTCAGCCCCAGCATTTT.

This CDR3 is CASSLRGREYNEQFF. DNA of the CDR3: TGTGCCAGCAGCTTAAGGGGAAGAGAATACAATGAGCAGTTCTTC. The rearrangement links TRBV13 to TRBJ2-1; D is possibly TRBD1 (5 bases). CDR3 length: 15 amino acids. V was pared by 2 bases and J by 4 bases, with 12 bases between. CDR1 is PRHDT and CDR2 is FYEKMQ in the germline V gene (reference sequence).

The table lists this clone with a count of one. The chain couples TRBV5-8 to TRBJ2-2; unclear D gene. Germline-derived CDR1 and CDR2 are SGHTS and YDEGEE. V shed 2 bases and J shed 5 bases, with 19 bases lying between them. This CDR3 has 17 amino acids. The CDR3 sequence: CASSLGPFEGVTGELFF. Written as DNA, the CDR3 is TGTGCCAGCAGCTTAGGGCCTTTCGAAGGAGTAACCGGGGAGCTGTTTTTT.

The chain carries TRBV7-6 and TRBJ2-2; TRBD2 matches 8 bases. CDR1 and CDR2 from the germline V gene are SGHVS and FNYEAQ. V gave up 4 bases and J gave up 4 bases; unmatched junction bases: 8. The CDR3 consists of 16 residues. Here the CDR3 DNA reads TGTGCCAGCAGCTGGAAGCGGGAGTCAAGCACCGGGGAGCTGTTTTTT. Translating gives CASSWKRESSTGELFF.

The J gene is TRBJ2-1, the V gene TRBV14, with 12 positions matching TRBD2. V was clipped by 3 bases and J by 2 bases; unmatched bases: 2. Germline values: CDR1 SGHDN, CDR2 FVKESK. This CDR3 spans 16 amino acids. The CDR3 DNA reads TGTGCCAGCAGCCAGCGACTAGCGGGAGCCTACAATGAGCAGTTCTTC. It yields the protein CASSQRLAGAYNEQFF.

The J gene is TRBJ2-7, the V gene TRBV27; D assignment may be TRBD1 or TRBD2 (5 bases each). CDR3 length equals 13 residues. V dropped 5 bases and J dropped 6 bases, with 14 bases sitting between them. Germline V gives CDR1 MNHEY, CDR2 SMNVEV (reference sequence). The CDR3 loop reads CASSARGPLEQYF. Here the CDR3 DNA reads TGTGCCAGCAGTGCCCGGGGCCCACTCGAGCAGTACTTC.

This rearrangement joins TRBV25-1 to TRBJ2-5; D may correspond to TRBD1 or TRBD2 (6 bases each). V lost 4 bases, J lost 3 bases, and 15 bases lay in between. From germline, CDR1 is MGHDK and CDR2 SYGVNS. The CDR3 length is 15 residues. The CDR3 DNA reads TGTGCCAGCAGTGGGGAAGGGGGGTTCAAAGAGACCCAGTACTTC. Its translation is CASSGEGGFKETQYF.

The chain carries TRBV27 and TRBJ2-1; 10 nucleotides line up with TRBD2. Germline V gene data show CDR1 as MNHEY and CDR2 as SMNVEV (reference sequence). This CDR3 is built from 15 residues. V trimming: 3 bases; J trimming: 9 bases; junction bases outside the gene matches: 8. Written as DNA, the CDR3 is TGTGCCAGCAGTTTTGGCCTAGCGGGGGAGGGTGAGCAGTTCTTC. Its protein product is CASSFGLAGEGEQFF.

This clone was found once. DNA of the CDR3: TGTGCCAGCAGTTACTCGGCTAGCGGATTCTCCTACGAGCAGTACTTC. Amino acid sequence: CASSYSASGFSYEQYF. This chain uses TRBV6-5 with TRBJ2-7; the match to TRBD2 covers 7 bases. The CDR3 spans 16 residues. Germline V gene data show CDR1 as MNHEY and CDR2 as SVGAGI. V lost 0 bases and J lost 0; bases outside the gene matches: 5.

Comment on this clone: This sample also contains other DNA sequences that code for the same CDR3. The CDR3 protein is CASSSTTYNEQFF. The DNA for the CDR3 is TGTGCCAGTAGTAGCACTACATACAATGAGCAGTTCTTC. The chain carries TRBV19 and TRBJ2-1; D not certain. Germline loops: CDR1 LNHDA, CDR2 SQIVND (reference sequence). The V end lost 4 bases, the J end lost 4 bases, and 8 bases lay between the germline ends. CDR3 size: 13 residues.

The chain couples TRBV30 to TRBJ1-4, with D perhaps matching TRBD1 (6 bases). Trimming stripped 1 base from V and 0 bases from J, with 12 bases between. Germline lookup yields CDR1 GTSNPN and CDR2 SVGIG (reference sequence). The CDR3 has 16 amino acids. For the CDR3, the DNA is TGTGCCTGGAGTGACAGGACAGTGGCAACTAATGAAAAACTGTTTTTT. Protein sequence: CAWSDRTVATNEKLFF. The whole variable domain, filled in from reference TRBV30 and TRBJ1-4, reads SQTIHQWPATLVQPVGSPLSLECTVEGTSNPNLYWYRQAAGRGLQLLFYSVGIGQISSEVPQNLSASRPQDRQFILSSKKLLLSDSGFYLCAWSDRTVATNEKLFFGSGTQLSVL.

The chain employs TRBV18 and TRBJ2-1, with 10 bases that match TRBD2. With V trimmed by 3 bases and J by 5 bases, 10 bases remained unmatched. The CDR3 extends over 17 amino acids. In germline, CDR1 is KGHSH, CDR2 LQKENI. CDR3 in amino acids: CASSPPGLAGVDNEQFF. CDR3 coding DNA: TGTGCCAGCTCACCGCCGGGTCTAGCGGGAGTCGACAATGAGCAGTTCTTC.

The CDR3 DNA follows: TGTGCCAGCAGCTTAGGACTCGAGCCCCAAGAGACCCAGTACTTC. As protein: CASSLGLEPQETQYF. The chain uses TRBV11-3 and TRBJ2-5; D remains ambiguous. Germline CDR1 and CDR2: SGHNT and YENEEA. The CDR3 sequence is 15 residues long. V dropped 1 base and J dropped 1 base, with 10 bases sitting between them.

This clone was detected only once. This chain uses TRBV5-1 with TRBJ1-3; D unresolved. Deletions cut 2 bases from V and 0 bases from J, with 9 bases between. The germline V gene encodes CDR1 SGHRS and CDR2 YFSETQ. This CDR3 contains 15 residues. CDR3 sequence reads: CASSLDRTSGNTIYF. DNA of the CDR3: TGCGCCAGCAGCTTAGACCGGACCTCTGGAAACACCATATATTTT.

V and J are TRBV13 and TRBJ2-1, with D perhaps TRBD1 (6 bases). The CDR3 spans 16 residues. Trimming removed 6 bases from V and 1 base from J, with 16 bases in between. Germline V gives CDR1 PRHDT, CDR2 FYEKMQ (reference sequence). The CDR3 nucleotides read TGTGCCAGCAGTCTCAGATGGCAGGGGTCCTACAATGAGCAGTTCTTC. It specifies CASSLRWQGSYNEQFF.

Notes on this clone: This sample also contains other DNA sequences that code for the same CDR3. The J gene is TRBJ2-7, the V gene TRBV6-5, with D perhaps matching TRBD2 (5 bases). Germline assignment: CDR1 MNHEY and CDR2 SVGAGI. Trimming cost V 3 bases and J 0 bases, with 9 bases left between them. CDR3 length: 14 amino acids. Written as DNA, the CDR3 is TGTGCCAGCAGTTATGAGGGCAGCTCCTACGAGCAGTACTTC. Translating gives CASSYEGSSYEQYF.

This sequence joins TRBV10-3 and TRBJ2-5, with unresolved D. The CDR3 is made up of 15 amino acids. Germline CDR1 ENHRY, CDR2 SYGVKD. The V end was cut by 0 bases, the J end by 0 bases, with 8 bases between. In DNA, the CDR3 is TGTGCCATCAGTGAGTCGATTTCAGACCAAGAGACCCAGTACTTC. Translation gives CAISESISDQETQYF.